This T cell receptor beta chain was captured in a study of cytomegalovirus exposure and HLA in healthy donors. This clone appeared once. Clones were sequenced by immunoSEQ multiplex PCR, and TCRdb holds only the in-frame ones, with some missing. The table has some 250,000 clones, 90% seen once. The ends lost 1 base at V and 3 bases at J; junction bases unmatched: 2. The CDR3 consists of 16 residues. The germline V gene has CDR1 MNHEY and CDR2 SMNVEV (reference sequence). The sequence derives from a woman between 18 and 30 years old in good health and CMV-seronegative. What was sequenced was PBMCs. The V call is TRBV27, the J call TRBJ2-1, with 11 bases that match TRBD1. The CDR3 loop is CASSLLGTGGYNEQFF. In DNA, the CDR3 is TGTGCCAGCAGTTTATTAGGGACAGGGGGCTACAATGAGCAGTTCTTC.